This T cell receptor beta chain is drawn from a study of OX40 agonist ivuxolimab in advanced cancers. Background on the study: Dosing consisted of intravenous ivuxolimab at 0.01 to 10 mg/kg every 2 weeks.

J lost 2 bases, V lost 7 bases, and 11 bases had no gene match. Looked up from germline, CDR1 is MNHNY and CDR2 is SVGAGI (reference sequence). CDR3 length: 15 residues. Sequenced by immunoSEQ multiplex PCR; TCRdb stores in-frame clones only, minus some. The sample lists under 50,000 clones, approximately 88% occurring once. The source of this sequence is an adult with an advanced solid tumor such as melanoma, head and neck, liver or kidney cancer. The chain recombines TRBV6-6 with TRBJ2-7; 7 bases align to TRBD1. The starting material was CD4+ or CD8+ T cells sorted from blood, obtained in a trial of the OX40 agonist ivuxolimab. CDR3 region: CASTNTGDGAYEQYF. Written as DNA, the CDR3 is TGTGCCAGCACCAATACAGGGGACGGGGCCTACGAGCAGTACTTC.